This TCR beta chain was identified in a study of blood T cell repertoires in COVID-19. Study-wide context: Nucleic acid was either cDNA or gDNA, and it came from T cells, B-cell-depleted T cells, or PBMCs.

Looked up from germline, CDR1 is SGHVS and CDR2 is FNYEAQ. With 5 bases clipped from V and 5 bases from J, the junction kept 5 bases outside the gene matches. The length of the CDR3 is 15 residues. Authors' processing steps: Cell counts per sample came from amplifying reference gene primers. Sequenced by immunoSEQ multiplex PCR; TCRdb stores in-frame clones only, minus some. V and J calls and clone size come straight from that table; D and trimming were deduced from the DNA. The table has under 250,000 clones, approximately 80% seen once. Enrollees, roughly 18 to 89 years old, lived in 24 US areas. Clinical history as reported by participants underpinned cohort assignment.

The material sequenced was PBMCs or T cells enriched from blood (not recorded which). V usage is TRBV7-6 and J usage is TRBJ2-5, with 13 bases fitting TRBD2. This sequence was found in a man aged 25 to 40 with acute COVID-19. The CDR3 loop is CASSALAGGPETQYF. The DNA of the CDR3 is TGTGCCAGCAGCGCACTAGCGGGGGGGCCGGAGACCCAGTACTTC.